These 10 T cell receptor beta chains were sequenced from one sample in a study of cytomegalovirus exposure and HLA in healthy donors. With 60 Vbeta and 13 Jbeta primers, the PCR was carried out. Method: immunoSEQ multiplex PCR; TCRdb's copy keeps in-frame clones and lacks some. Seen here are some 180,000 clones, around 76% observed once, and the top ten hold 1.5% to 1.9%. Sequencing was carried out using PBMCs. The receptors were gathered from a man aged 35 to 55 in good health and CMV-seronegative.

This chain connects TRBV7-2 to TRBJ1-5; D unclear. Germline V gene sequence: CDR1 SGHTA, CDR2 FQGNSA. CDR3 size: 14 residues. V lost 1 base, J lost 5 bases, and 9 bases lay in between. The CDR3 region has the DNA TGTGCCAGCAGCTTAGACAGTTCCCATCAGCCCCAGCATTTT. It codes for CASSLDSSHQPQHF.

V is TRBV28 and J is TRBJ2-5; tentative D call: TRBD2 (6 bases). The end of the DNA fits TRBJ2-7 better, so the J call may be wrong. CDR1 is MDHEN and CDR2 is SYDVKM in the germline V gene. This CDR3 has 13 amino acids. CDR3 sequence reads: CAASAGPSYEQYF. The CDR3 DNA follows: TGTGCCGCTTCAGCGGGCCCCTCCTACGAGCAGTACTTC.

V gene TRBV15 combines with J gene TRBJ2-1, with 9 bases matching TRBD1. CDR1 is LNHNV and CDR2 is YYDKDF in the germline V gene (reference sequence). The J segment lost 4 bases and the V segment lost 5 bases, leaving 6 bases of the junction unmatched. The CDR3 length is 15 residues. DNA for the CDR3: TGTGCCACCAGCTCTCGACAGGGGGGGTACAATGAGCAGTTCTTC. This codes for CATSSRQGGYNEQFF.

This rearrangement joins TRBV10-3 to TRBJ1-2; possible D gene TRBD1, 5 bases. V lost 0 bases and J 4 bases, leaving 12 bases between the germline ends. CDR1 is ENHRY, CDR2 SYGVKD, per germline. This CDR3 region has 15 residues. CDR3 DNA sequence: TGTGCCATCAGTGAGTCTGGGGGGTTCAGCTATGGCTACACCTTC. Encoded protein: CAISESGGFSYGYTF.

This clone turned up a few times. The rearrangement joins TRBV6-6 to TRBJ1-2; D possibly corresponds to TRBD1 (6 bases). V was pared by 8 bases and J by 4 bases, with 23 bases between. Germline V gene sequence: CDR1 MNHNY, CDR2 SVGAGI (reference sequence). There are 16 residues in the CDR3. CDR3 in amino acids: CASRNAWTVLPYGYTF. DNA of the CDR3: TGTGCCAGCCGAAACGCTTGGACAGTCCTCCCCTATGGCTACACCTTC.

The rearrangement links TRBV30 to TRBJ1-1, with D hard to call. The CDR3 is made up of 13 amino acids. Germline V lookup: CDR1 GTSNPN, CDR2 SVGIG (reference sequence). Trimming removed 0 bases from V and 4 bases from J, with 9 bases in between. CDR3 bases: TGTGCCTGGAGTGTCAGCCTAGGCACTGAAGCTTTCTTT. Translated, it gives CAWSVSLGTEAFF.

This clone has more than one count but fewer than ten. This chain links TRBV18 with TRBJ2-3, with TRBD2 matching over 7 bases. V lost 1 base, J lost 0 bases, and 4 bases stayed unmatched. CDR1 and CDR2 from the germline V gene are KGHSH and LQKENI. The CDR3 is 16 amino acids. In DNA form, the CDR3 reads TGTGCCAGCTCACCACGGTCGGGAGGAAGCACAGATACGCAGTATTTT. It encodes CASSPRSGGSTDTQYF.

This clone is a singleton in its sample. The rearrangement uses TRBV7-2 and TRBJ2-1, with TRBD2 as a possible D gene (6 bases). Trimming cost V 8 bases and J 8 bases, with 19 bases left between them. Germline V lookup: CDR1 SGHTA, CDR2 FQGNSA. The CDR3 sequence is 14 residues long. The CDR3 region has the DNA TGTGCCAGCTCTCCCCGCCGGGAGTTCGATGAGCAGTTCTTC. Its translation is CASSPRREFDEQFF.

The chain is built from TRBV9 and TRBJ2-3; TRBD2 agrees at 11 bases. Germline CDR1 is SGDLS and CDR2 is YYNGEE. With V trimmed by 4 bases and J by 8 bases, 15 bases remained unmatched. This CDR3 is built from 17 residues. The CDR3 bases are TGTGCCAGCAGCCCCTCCATGATAGCGGGAGGGCCCGGTACGCAGTATTTT. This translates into CASSPSMIAGGPGTQYF.

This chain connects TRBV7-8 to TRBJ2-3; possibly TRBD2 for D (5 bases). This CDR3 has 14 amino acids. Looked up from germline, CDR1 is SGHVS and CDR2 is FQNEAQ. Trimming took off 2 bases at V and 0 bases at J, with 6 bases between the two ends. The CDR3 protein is CASSLRTSTDTQYF. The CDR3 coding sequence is TGTGCCAGCAGCTTACGGACTAGCACAGATACGCAGTATTTT.